In its sample, the clone carrying this T cell receptor beta chain was seen once. CDR1 is MNHNS, CDR2 SASEGT, per germline. V was pared by 5 bases and J by 3 bases, with 5 bases of the junction left unmatched. The length of the CDR3 is 14 residues. These data originate in a study of beta chain features in type 1 diabetes. Isolated RNA was reverse transcribed in full, so expressed TCRB transcripts were sequenced. Profiling relied on immunoSEQ multiplex PCR, and the TCRdb table lists in-frame clones only, not all of them. Of some 45,000 clones listed, under 65% are singletons. The origin of this receptor is a woman aged 18-29 years in good health. Sequencing was performed on Tregs from blood. The rearrangement uses TRBV6-1 and TRBJ1-1; 8 bases align to TRBD1. Here the CDR3 reads CASSKDRADTEAFF. Written as DNA, the CDR3 is TGTGCCAGCAGTAAGGACAGGGCGGACACTGAAGCTTTCTTT.